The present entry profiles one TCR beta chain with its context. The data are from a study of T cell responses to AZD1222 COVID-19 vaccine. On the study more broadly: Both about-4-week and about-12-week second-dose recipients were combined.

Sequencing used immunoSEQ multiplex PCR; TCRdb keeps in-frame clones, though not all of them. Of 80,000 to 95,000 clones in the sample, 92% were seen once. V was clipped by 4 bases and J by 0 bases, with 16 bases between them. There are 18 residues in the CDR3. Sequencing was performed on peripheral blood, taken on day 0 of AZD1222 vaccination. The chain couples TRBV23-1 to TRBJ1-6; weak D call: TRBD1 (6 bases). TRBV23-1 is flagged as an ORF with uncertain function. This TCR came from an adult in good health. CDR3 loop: CASSRQVIAFSYNSPLHF. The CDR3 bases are TGCGCCAGCAGTCGACAGGTAATCGCTTTCTCCTATAATTCACCCCTCCACTTT.